The 31 T cell receptor beta chains listed next were all sequenced from one sample in a study of CD39 and CD103 CD8 tumor-infiltrating T cells. Sequenced by immunoSEQ multiplex PCR; TCRdb stores in-frame clones only, minus some. The data show roughly 15,000 clones, around nine tenths seen once. Specimen: CD8+ T cells sorted from blood. Regarding subset: total memory CD8 T cells (CD45RA-CCR7+/-) from blood or uninvolved lymph node. These receptors were obtained from a human donor with head and neck squamous cell carcinoma.

The genes are TRBV27 and TRBJ1-5, with D tentatively TRBD1 (6 bases). Germline lookup yields CDR1 MNHEY and CDR2 SMNVEV (reference sequence). Trimming took 1 base from V and 2 from J, leaving 9 bases between them. CDR3 length equals 15 residues. The CDR3 DNA reads TGTGCCAGCAGTTTATGGGGGGCTGGCAATCAGCCCCAGCATTTT. This gives the protein CASSLWGAGNQPQHF.

This chain connects TRBV2 to TRBJ2-3; 14 bases line up with TRBD2. The V segment lost 7 bases and the J segment 5 bases; nucleotides outside the gene matches: 8. Germline assignment: CDR1 SNHLY and CDR2 FYNNEI. This CDR3 comprises 16 residues. CDR3 sequence: CASIETSGGALDTQYF. The DNA for the CDR3 is TGTGCCAGCATAGAGACTAGCGGGGGGGCTTTAGATACGCAGTATTTT.

The chain carries TRBV9 and TRBJ2-3, with a tentative D call TRBD2 (7 bases). CDR1 and CDR2 (germline): SGDLS, YYNGEE. The CDR3 runs to 15 residues. V lost 3 bases and J 5 bases, leaving 16 bases between the germline ends. The CDR3 loop is CASSEVGGPGDTQYF. The CDR3 DNA follows: TGTGCCAGCAGCGAGGTGGGGGGGCCTGGAGATACGCAGTATTTT.

V is TRBV4-1 and J is TRBJ2-7; 10 bases map to TRBD2. After removal of 3 bases from V and 2 bases from J, the junction contained 4 bases not matched to a gene. CDR3 length: 15 residues. Germline V lookup: CDR1 MGHRA, CDR2 YSYEKL. The CDR3 coding sequence is TGCGCCAGCAGCCACCAGCGGGGGGGCCCCTACGAGCAGTACTTC. This codes for CASSHQRGGPYEQYF.

The chain has TRBV2 and TRBJ2-3; TRBD2 agrees at 11 bases. Germline V gene data show CDR1 as SNHLY and CDR2 as FYNNEI. The CDR3 is made up of 15 amino acids. The V and J ends lost 7 bases and 6 bases, in that order; junction bases with no gene match: 9. CDR3 amino acids: CASTARSGGVDTQYF. In nucleotides, the CDR3 is TGTGCCAGCACCGCACGTAGCGGGGGGGTCGATACGCAGTATTTT.

CDR3 amino acids: CASSQEPGAADTQYF. The CDR3 bases are TGCGCCAGCAGCCAAGAGCCGGGGGCGGCAGATACGCAGTATTTT. V is TRBV4-1 and J is TRBJ2-3; possibly TRBD1 or TRBD2 for D (6 bases each). Germline values: CDR1 MGHRA, CDR2 YSYEKL. The V gene lost 0 bases and the J gene lost 4 bases, with 11 bases spanning the gap. This CDR3 comprises 15 residues.

This chain uses TRBV13 with TRBJ1-1, with a possible D match to TRBD1 (5 bases). Germline CDR1 reads PRHDT; CDR2 reads FYEKMQ (reference sequence). The germline V and J ends were trimmed by 6 bases and 5 bases, with 25 bases remaining between them. This CDR3 contains 17 residues. This CDR3 reads CASSSNADREAKTEAFF. CDR3 in DNA: TGTGCCAGCAGTTCAAATGCCGACAGAGAAGCGAAAACTGAAGCTTTCTTT.

The rearrangement joins TRBV4-1 to TRBJ2-7; TRBD1 agrees at 9 bases. The germline V gene has CDR1 MGHRA and CDR2 YSYEKL. This CDR3 spans 15 amino acids. V shed 5 bases, J shed 2 bases, and the junction held 7 bases outside the gene matches. This CDR3 reads CASSASGTGTYEQYF. The CDR3 DNA sequence: TGCGCCAGCAGCGCATCCGGGACAGGGACCTACGAGCAGTACTTC.

The chain uses TRBV19 and TRBJ1-5; 8 positions match TRBD1. The CDR3 totals 15 residues. With V trimmed by 4 bases and J by 6 bases, 8 bases remained unmatched. Germline V gene lookup returns CDR1 LNHDA and CDR2 SQIVND (reference sequence). Here the CDR3 DNA reads TGTGCCAGTAGTACCTTCGGACAGGGAGCTCAGCCCCAGCATTTT. This sequence encodes CASSTFGQGAQPQHF. Drawing the rest from reference TRBV19 and TRBJ1-5, the complete variable domain is DGGITQSPKYLFRKEGQNVTLSCEQNLNHDAMYWYRQDPGQGLRLIYYSQIVNDFQKGDIAEGYSVSREKKESFPLTVTSAQKNPTAFYLCASSTFGQGAQPQHFGDGTRLSIL.

This sequence joins TRBV7-6 and TRBJ2-7; D not certain. V was cut by 5 bases and J by 2 bases, with 10 bases left in between. CDR1 SGHVS and CDR2 FNYEAQ come from the germline V gene. The CDR3 is 13 residues long. The DNA of the CDR3 is TGTGCCAGCAGCGAGGCGGATACCTACGAGCAGTACTTC. It encodes CASSEADTYEQYF.

The chain employs TRBV12-5 and TRBJ2-7; 8 bases fit TRBD2. This CDR3 contains 16 residues. Germline values: CDR1 LGHNT, CDR2 FRNRAP. After removal of 4 bases from V and 4 bases from J, the junction contained 12 bases not matched to a gene. CDR3 region: CASGYVSGGGNYEQYF. The CDR3, as DNA: TGTGCTAGTGGTTACGTCAGCGGGGGTGGTAATTACGAGCAGTACTTC. Based on the CDR3 plus reference TRBV12-5 and TRBJ2-7, the full variable domain is DARVTQTPRHKVTEMGQEVTMRCQPILGHNTVFWYRQTMMQGLELLAYFRNRAPLDDSGMPKDRFSAEMPDATLATLKIQPSEPRDSAVYFCASGYVSGGGNYEQYFGPGTRLTVT.

The V gene is TRBV6-5, the J gene TRBJ1-2, with 7 positions matching TRBD1. Germline-derived CDR1 and CDR2 are MNHEY and SVGAGI. J lost 2 bases, V lost 6 bases, and 3 bases had no gene match. The CDR3 has 13 amino acids. CDR3 sequence (DNA): TGTGCCAGCAGGATGACAGGGAACTATGGCTACACCTTC. Protein: CASRMTGNYGYTF.

The V and J genes are TRBV7-2 and TRBJ1-3, with TRBD1 as a possible D gene (6 bases). Germline values: CDR1 SGHTA, CDR2 FQGNSA. There are 16 residues in the CDR3. The V end lost 3 bases, the J end lost 4 bases, and 16 bases lay between the germline ends. CDR3 sequence: CASSFTGGGIGNTIYF. The CDR3 coding sequence is TGTGCCAGCAGCTTTACCGGGGGCGGCATCGGAAACACCATATATTTT.

V is TRBV29-1 and J is TRBJ1-1; perhaps TRBD1 as D (5 bases). The CDR3 has 15 amino acids. Per the germline V gene, CDR1 is SQVTM and CDR2 is ANQGSEA. V was cut by 1 base and J by 6 bases, with 18 bases left in between. This chain's CDR3 is CSVEVLARADSEAFF. CDR3 bases: TGCAGCGTTGAAGTTTTGGCCAGGGCTGACTCTGAAGCTTTCTTT.

This clone was found a few times. This chain joins TRBV27 and TRBJ1-1; 7 nucleotides agree with TRBD1. This CDR3 spans 15 amino acids. Trimming at V came to 6 bases and at J to 2 bases, leaving 9 bases not matched to a gene. Germline V gene data show CDR1 as MNHEY and CDR2 as SMNVEV (reference sequence). The CDR3 spells CASSLRWTGNTEAFF. For the CDR3, the DNA is TGTGCCAGCAGCCTGCGGTGGACAGGAAACACTGAAGCTTTCTTT.

The rearrangement links TRBV7-8 to TRBJ2-7; possibly TRBD1 or TRBD2 for D (6 bases each). The CDR3 is made up of 16 amino acids. V lost 4 bases and J lost 0, with 16 bases in between. Germline assignment: CDR1 SGHVS and CDR2 FQNEAQ. In DNA, the CDR3 is TGTGCCAGCAGCTCAGGTGGGCGGGACACCTCCTACGAGCAGTACTTC. It translates to CASSSGGRDTSYEQYF.

The V and J genes are TRBV5-1 and TRBJ1-2, with D possibly TRBD1 on 6 matching bases. Trimming left V 4 bases short and J 8 bases short, with 18 bases between. Germline-derived CDR1 and CDR2 are SGHRS and YFSETQ. There are 14 residues in the CDR3. This chain's CDR3 is CASSMGGVSSGYTF. The CDR3 coding sequence is TGCGCCAGCAGCATGGGGGGCGTCTCTTCGGGCTACACCTTC.

This sequence joins TRBV9 and TRBJ2-1; D is possibly TRBD1 (6 bases). V lost 3 bases, J lost 3 bases, and 13 bases lay in between. Germline-derived CDR1 and CDR2 are SGDLS and YYNGEE. The CDR3 runs 15 residues. CDR3 nucleotide sequence: TGTGCCAGCAGCGGCCGGGACACCTTCTACAATGAGCAGTTCTTC. Translating it yields CASSGRDTFYNEQFF.

The V call is TRBV6-5, the J call TRBJ1-1; the D gene is possibly TRBD1 (5 bases). Germline values: CDR1 MNHEY, CDR2 SVGAGI. The germline V and J ends were trimmed by 5 bases and 8 bases, with 21 bases remaining between them. There are 15 residues in the CDR3. Here the CDR3 reads CASSNRPGALVEAFF. The DNA of the CDR3 is TGTGCCAGCAGTAATAGACCCGGGGCCCTAGTAGAAGCTTTCTTT.

V usage is TRBV7-3 and J usage is TRBJ2-1; D possibly corresponds to TRBD1 (6 bases). Between the trimmed V and J ends, which lost 1 base and 3 bases, there was a span of 10 bases. The CDR3 consists of 15 residues. CDR1 is SGHTA, CDR2 FQGTGA, per germline. CDR3 coding DNA: TGTGCCAGCAGCTTAAGGACAGCGGTCTACAATGAGCAGTTCTTC. This sequence encodes CASSLRTAVYNEQFF.

The chain joins TRBV19 to TRBJ1-2; D gene uncertain. CDR1 and CDR2 (germline): LNHDA, SQIVND (reference sequence). The V end was cut by 6 bases, the J end by 5 bases, with 19 bases between. CDR3 length: 15 amino acids. CDR3 nucleotide sequence: TGTGCCAGTAGCCCCTTCTCCTCGGCACCTTATGGCTACACCTTC. This gives the protein CASSPFSSAPYGYTF.

This clone was recorded once. The rearrangement joins TRBV5-1 to TRBJ1-2; D remains unclear. Germline V CDR1 and CDR2: SGHRS, YFSETQ. This CDR3 comprises 16 residues. V was pared by 4 bases and J by 0 bases, with 16 bases between. Here the CDR3 reads CASSPARSGANYGYTF. The DNA for the CDR3 is TGCGCCAGCAGCCCCGCTAGATCAGGTGCTAACTATGGCTACACCTTC. Based on the CDR3 plus reference TRBV5-1 and TRBJ1-2, the full variable domain is KAGVTQTPRYLIKTRGQQVTLSCSPISGHRSVSWYQQTPGQGLQFLFEYFSETQRNKGNFPGRFSGRQFSNSRSEMNVSTLELGDSALYLCASSPARSGANYGYTFGSGTRLTVV.

This sequence joins TRBV19 and TRBJ1-4, with no clear D. This CDR3 is built from 16 residues. V shed 3 bases and J shed 8 bases, with 19 bases lying between them. Germline V gene sequence: CDR1 LNHDA, CDR2 SQIVND (reference sequence). In nucleotides, the CDR3 is TGTGCCAGTAGTATGACCGACGGGCACTTTTCGGAAAAACTGTTTTTT. Encoded protein: CASSMTDGHFSEKLFF.

The V gene is TRBV2, the J gene TRBJ2-2; D may be TRBD1 (5 bases). Germline assignment: CDR1 SNHLY and CDR2 FYNNEI. This CDR3 has 15 amino acids. Trimming removed 6 bases from V and 0 bases from J, with 11 bases in between. The CDR3 protein is CASRHGQTNTGELFF. In DNA form, the CDR3 reads TGTGCCAGCAGGCACGGACAAACGAACACCGGGGAGCTGTTTTTT.

This clone showed up just once. This sequence joins TRBV12-5 and TRBJ1-1; no definite D call. The V gene lost 3 bases and the J gene lost 1 base, with 3 bases spanning the gap. The CDR3 contains 12 residues. CDR1 is LGHNT, CDR2 FRNRAP, per germline. The CDR3 nucleotides are TGTGCTAGTGGTTTTGGGAACACTGAAGCTTTCTTT. Its translation: CASGFGNTEAFF.

The V and J genes are TRBV28 and TRBJ1-5; 9 positions match TRBD1. Germline-derived CDR1 and CDR2 are MDHEN and SYDVKM. J lost 6 bases, V lost 3 bases, and 6 bases had no gene match. This CDR3 has 15 residues. This CDR3 reads CASSLGGTGFQPQHF. The CDR3 DNA is TGTGCCAGCAGTTTGGGCGGGACAGGGTTTCAGCCCCAGCATTTT.

V usage is TRBV28 and J usage is TRBJ1-5; D may be TRBD1 (5 bases). The CDR3 covers 14 residues. The germline gives CDR1 MDHEN, CDR2 SYDVKM. V lost 4 bases and J lost 6, with 13 bases in between. The CDR3 region has the DNA TGTGCCAGCAGTTCCAGGGTATTGGGTCAGCCCCAGCATTTT. The encoded protein is CASSSRVLGQPQHF.

This clone was observed a few times. V usage is TRBV15 and J usage is TRBJ1-1; D possibly corresponds to TRBD1 (5 bases). Germline V CDR1 and CDR2: LNHNV, YYDKDF (reference sequence). The V gene lost 5 bases and the J gene lost 4 bases, with 11 bases spanning the gap. This CDR3 has 13 amino acids. In nucleotides, the CDR3 is TGTGCCACCAGCTGGACGAGGGGCACTGAAGCTTTCTTT. It translates to CATSWTRGTEAFF.

The rearrangement uses TRBV5-6 and TRBJ2-7; D call uncertain. The germline V gene encodes CDR1 SGHDT and CDR2 YYEEEE. CDR3 length: 14 amino acids. The V end was cut by 3 bases, the J end by 7 bases, with 17 bases between. The CDR3 nucleotides are TGTGCCAGCAGCTCGCCCGCCAAGATAGCTGAGCAGTACTTC. Protein: CASSSPAKIAEQYF.

V is TRBV5-1 and J is TRBJ2-7; the match to TRBD2 covers 7 bases. Unmatched junction bases numbered 3, after V lost 0 bases and J lost 3 bases. The CDR3 sequence is 14 residues long. Germline V gives CDR1 SGHRS, CDR2 YFSETQ. The CDR3 region has the DNA TGCGCCAGCAGCTTGGGGGGGGGATACTACGAGCAGTACTTC. Translated, it gives CASSLGGGYYEQYF. The full variable domain, rest sourced from reference TRBV5-1 and TRBJ2-7, is KAGVTQTPRYLIKTRGQQVTLSCSPISGHRSVSWYQQTPGQGLQFLFEYFSETQRNKGNFPGRFSGRQFSNSRSEMNVSTLELGDSALYLCASSLGGGYYEQYFGPGTRLTVT.

The rearrangement uses TRBV7-9 and TRBJ1-4; 9 bases agree with TRBD1. This CDR3 spans 16 amino acids. Germline V gene sequence: CDR1 SEHNR, CDR2 FQNEAQ (reference sequence). V gave up 5 bases and J gave up 6 bases; unmatched junction bases: 10. CDR3: CASSPLTGGPYEKLFF. CDR3 nucleotides: TGTGCCAGCAGCCCACTAACAGGGGGCCCTTATGAAAAACTGTTTTTT.